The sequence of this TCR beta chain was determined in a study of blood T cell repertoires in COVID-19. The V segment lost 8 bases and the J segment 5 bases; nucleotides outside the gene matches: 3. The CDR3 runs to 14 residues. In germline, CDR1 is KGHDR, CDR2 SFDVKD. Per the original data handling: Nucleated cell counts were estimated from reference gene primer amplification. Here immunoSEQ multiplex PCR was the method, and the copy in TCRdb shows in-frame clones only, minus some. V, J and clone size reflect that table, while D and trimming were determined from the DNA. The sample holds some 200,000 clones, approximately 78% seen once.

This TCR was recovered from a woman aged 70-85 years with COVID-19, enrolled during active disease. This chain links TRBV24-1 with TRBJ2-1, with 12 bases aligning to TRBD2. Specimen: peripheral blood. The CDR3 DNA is TGTGCCACCACGACTAGCGGGAGTAACAATGAGCAGTTCTTC. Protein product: CATTTSGSNNEQFF.